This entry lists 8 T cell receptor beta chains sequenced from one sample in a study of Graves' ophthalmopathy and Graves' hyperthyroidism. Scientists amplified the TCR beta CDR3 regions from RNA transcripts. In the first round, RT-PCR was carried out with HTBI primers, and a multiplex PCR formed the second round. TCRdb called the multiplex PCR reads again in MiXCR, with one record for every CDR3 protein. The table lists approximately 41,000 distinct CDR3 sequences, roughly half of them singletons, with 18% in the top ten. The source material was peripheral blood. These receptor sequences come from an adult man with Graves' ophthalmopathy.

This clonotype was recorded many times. The CDR3 sequence: CSARDPTGGFSNQPQHF. CDR3 nucleotides: TGCAGTGCTAGAGACCCCACAGGAGGGTTTAGCAATCAGCCCCAGCATTTT. This sequence joins TRBV20-1 and TRBJ1-5, with D possibly being TRBD1 (5 bases). V gave up 0 bases and J gave up 0 bases, with 15 bases separating them. CDR1 and CDR2 from the germline V gene are DFQATT and SNEGSKA (reference sequence). CDR3 length: 17 residues.

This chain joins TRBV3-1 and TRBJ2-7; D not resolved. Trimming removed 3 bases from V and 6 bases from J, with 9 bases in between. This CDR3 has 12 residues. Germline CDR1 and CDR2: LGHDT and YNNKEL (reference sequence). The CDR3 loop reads CASSQPWGEQYF. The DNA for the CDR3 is TGTGCCAGCAGCCAGCCCTGGGGCGAGCAGTACTTC.

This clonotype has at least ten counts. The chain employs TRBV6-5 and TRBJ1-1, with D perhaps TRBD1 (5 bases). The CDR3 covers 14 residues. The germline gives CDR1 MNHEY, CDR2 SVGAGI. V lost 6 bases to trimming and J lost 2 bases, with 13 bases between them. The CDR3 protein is CASRRDSPNTEAFF. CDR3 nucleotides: TGTGCCAGCAGGAGAGACAGTCCCAACACTGAAGCTTTCTTT.

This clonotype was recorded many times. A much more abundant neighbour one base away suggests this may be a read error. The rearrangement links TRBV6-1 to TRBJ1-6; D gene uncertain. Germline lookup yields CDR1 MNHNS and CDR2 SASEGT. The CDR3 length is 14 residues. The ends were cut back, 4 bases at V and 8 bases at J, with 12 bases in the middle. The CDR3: CASSAGPYDSPLHF. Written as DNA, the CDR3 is TGTGCCAGCAGTGCCGGGCCCTACGATTCACCCCTCCACTTT.

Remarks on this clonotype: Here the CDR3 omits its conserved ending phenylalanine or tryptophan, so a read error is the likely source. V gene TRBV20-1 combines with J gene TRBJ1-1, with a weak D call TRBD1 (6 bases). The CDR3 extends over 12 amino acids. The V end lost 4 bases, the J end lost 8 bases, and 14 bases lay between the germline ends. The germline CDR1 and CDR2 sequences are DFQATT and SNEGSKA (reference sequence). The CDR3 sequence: CSAMDRGIEAFS. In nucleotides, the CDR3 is TGCAGTGCTATGGATAGGGGGATCGAAGCTTTCTCT.

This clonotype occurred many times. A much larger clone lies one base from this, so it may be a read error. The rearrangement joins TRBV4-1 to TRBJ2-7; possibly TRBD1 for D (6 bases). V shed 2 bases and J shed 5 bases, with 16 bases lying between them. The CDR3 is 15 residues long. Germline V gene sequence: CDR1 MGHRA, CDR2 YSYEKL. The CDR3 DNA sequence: TGCGCCAGCAGCCAACACCAGGGTAGGGGGAACGAGCAGTACTTC. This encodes CASSQHQGRGNEQYF.

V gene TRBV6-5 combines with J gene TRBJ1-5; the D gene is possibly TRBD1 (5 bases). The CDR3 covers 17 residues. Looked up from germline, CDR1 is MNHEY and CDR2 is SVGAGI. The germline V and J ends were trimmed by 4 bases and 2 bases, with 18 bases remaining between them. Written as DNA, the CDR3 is TGTGCCAGCAGTTTCAACAGCCAGGGTTTGGGCAATCAGCCCCAGCATTTT. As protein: CASSFNSQGLGNQPQHF.

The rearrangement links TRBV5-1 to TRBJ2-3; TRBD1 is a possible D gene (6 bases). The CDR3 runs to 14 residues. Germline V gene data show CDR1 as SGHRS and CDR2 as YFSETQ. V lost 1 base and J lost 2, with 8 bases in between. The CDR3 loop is CASSLQGNTDTQYF. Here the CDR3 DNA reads TGCGCCAGCAGCTTGCAGGGGAACACAGATACGCAGTATTTT. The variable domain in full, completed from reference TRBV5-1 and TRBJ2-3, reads KAGVTQTPRYLIKTRGQQVTLSCSPISGHRSVSWYQQTPGQGLQFLFEYFSETQRNKGNFPGRFSGRQFSNSRSEMNVSTLELGDSALYLCASSLQGNTDTQYFGPGTRLTVL.